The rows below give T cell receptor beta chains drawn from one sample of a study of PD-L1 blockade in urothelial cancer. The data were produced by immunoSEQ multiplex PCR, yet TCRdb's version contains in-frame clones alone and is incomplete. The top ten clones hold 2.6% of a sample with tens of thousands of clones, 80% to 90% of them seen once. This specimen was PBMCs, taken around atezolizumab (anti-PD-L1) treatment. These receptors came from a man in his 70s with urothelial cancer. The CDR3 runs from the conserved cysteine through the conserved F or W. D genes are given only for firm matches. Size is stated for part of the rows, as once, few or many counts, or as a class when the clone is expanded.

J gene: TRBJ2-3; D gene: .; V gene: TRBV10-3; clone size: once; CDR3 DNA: TGTGCCATCAGTCGGGACTCTAGCACAGATACGCAGTATTTT; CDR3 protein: CAISRDSSTDTQYF
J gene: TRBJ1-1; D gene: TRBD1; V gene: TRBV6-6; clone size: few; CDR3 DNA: TGTGCCAGCAGGATCGGACAGGGCGCTGAAGCTTTCTTT; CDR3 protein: CASRIGQGAEAFF
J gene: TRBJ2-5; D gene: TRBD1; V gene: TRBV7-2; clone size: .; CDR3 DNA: TGTGCCAGCAGCTTAGGGACAGGGGCAGAGACCCAGTACTTC; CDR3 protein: CASSLGTGAETQYF
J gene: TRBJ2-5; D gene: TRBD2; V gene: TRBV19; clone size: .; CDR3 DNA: TGTGCCAGTAGTCCCAGACTAGCGGGAGGGATGGAGACCCAGTACTTC; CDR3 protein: CASSPRLAGGMETQYF
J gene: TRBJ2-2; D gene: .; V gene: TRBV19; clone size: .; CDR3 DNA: TGTGCCAGTAGGGGGGAACTAGCCTACACCGGGGAGCTGTTTTTT; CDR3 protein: CASRGELAYTGELFF
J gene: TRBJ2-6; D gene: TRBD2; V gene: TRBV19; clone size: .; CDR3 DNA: TGTGCCAGTAGTATAAAGGGAGGGTCCGGGGCCAACGTCCTGACTTTC; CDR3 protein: CASSIKGGSGANVLTF
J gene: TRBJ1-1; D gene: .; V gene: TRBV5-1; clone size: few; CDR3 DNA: TGCGCCAGCAGCATCTCGTTCAACACTGAAGCTTTCTTT; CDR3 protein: CASSISFNTEAFF
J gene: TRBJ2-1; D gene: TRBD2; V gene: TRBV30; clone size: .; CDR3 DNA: TGTGCCTGCCAACGGGCGGGAGTGGGCAATGAGCAGTTCTTC; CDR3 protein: CACQRAGVGNEQFF
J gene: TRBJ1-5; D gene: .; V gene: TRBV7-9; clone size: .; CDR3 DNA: TGTGCCAGTACACAGGACAACCAGCCCCAGCATTTT; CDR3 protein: CASTQDNQPQHF
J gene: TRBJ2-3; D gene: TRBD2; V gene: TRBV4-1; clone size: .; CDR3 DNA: TGCGCCAGCAGCCAAGTAGGGAGGGGCGACACAGATACGCAGTATTTT; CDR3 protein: CASSQVGRGDTDTQYF
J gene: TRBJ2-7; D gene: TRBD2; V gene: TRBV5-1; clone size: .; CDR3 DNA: TGCGCCAGCAGCTTGTTGGCTAGCGGGAGCTACGAGCAGTACTTC; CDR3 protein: CASSLLASGSYEQYF
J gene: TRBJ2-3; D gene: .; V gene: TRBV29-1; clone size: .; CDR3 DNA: TGCAGCGTTAACTGGGGGCAACTGTCAACAGATACGCAGTATTTT; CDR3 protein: CSVNWGQLSTDTQYF
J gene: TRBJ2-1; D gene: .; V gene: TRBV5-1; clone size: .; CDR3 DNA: TGCGCCAGCAGCCTCTCCTCGAGCACGAGCTCCTACAATGAGCAGTTCTTC; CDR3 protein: CASSLSSSTSSYNEQFF
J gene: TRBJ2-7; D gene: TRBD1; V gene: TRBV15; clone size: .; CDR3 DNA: TGTGCCACCAGCAGAGCTGTACCGGGACAGGGGCTCTACGAGCAGTACTTC; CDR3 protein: CATSRAVPGQGLYEQYF
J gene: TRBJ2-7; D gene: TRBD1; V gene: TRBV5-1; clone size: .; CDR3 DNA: TGCGCCAGCAGCCTGGGGCGGGGGACAGGGGGCAACGAGCAGTACTTC; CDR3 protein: CASSLGRGTGGNEQYF
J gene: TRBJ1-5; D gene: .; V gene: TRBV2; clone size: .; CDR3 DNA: TGTGCCAGCAGTGGACAGAACAATCAGCCCCAGCATTTT; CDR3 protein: CASSGQNNQPQHF
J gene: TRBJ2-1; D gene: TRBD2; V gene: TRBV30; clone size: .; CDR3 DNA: TGTGCCTGGAGGGGGCTAGCATCGACGGGAGGGATCGATGAGCAGTTCTTC; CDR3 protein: CAWRGLASTGGIDEQFF
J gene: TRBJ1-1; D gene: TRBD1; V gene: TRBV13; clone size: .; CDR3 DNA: TGTGCCAGCACCGCGGGACAGTCGAACACTGAAGCTTTCTTT; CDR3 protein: CASTAGQSNTEAFF
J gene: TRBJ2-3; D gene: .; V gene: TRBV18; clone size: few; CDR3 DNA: TGTGCCAGCTCACCGGGAGGTAGCACAGATACGCAGTATTTT; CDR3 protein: CASSPGGSTDTQYF
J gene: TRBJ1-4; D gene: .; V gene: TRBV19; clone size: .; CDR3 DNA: TGTGCCAGTAGTATGGGCAGGGCCTCTAATGAAAAACTGTTTTTT; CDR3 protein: CASSMGRASNEKLFF
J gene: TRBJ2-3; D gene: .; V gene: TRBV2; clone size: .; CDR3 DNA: TGTGCCAGCATGTGGGTAGCTGGGGATACGCAGTATTTT; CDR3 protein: CASMWVAGDTQYF
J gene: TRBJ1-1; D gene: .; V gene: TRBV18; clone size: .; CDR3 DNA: TGTGCCAGCTCACGCGGGGGGCGAGACACTGAAGCTTTCTTT; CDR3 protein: CASSRGGRDTEAFF
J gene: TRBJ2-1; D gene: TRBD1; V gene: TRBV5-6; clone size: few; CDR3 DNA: TGTGCCAGCAGCTTGGACGGGACAGCTAACAATGAGCAGTTCTTC; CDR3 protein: CASSLDGTANNEQFF
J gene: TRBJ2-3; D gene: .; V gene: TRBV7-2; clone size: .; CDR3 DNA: TGTGCCAGCAGCCCCTATAGCACAGATACGCAGTATTTT; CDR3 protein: CASSPYSTDTQYF
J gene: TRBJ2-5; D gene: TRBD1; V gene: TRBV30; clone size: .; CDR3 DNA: TGTGCCTGGAGCAGGGGGCTCCAAGAGACCCAGTACTTC; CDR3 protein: CAWSRGLQETQYF
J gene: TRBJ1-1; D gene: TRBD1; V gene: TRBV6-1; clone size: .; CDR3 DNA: TGTGCCAGCAGTTTTAACAGGGGGCATCGAACTGAAGCTTTCTTT; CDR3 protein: CASSFNRGHRTEAFF
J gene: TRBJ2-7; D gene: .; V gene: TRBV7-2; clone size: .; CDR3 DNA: TGTGCCAGCAGCGCGGCAGAAGAGCAGTACTTC; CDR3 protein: CASSAAEEQYF
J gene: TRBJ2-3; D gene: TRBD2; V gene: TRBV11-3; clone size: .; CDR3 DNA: TGTGCCAGCAGCCGGGGGGTAGTTACAGATACGCAGTATTTT; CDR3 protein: CASSRGVVTDTQYF
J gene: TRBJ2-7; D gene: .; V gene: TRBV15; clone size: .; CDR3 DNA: TGTGCCACCTCCTTGGGCGGGGAGTCCTACGAGCAGTACTTC; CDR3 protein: CATSLGGESYEQYF
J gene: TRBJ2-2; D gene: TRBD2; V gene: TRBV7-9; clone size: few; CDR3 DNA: TGTGCCAGCAGCACCGGACTAGCGGGAGGGGGAATCGGGGAGCTGTTTTTT; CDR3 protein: CASSTGLAGGGIGELFF
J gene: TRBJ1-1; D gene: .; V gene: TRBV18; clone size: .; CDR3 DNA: TGTGCCAGCTCACCTGGCGCGGGTTACACTGAAGCTTTCTTT; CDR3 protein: CASSPGAGYTEAFF
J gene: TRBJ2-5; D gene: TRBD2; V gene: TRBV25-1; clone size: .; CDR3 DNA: TGTGCCAGCAGTGATGGGCTAGCGGGTCCCCGAGAGACCCAGTACTTC; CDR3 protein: CASSDGLAGPRETQYF
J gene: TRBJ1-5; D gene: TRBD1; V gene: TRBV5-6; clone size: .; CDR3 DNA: TGTGCCAGCAGCTTTTCCAGGGGGCTCTTTCAGCCCCAGCATTTT; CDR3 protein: CASSFSRGLFQPQHF
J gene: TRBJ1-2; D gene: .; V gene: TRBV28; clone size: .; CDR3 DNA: TGTGCCAGCCAAGGGGGTCAGGGGATATATGGCTACACCTTC; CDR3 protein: CASQGGQGIYGYTF
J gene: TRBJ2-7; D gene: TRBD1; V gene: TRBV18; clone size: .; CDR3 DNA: TGTGCCAGCGGACCGGGACAGGGAGAGGACGAGCAGTACTTC; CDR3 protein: CASGPGQGEDEQYF
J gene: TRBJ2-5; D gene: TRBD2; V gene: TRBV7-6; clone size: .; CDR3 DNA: TGTGCCAGCAGCCAAACTAGCGGGGGGACCCAGTACTTC; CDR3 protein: CASSQTSGGTQYF
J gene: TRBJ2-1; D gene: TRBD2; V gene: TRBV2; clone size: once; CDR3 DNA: TGTGCCAGCACAGGGTGGACTAGCGGGAGCGTCGATTCCTACAATGAGCAGTTCTTC; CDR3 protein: CASTGWTSGSVDSYNEQFF
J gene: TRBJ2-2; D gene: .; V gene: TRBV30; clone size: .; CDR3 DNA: TGTGCCTGGAGTGTACGGCTAGGGGGTCGAACCGGGGAGCTGTTTTTT; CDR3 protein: CAWSVRLGGRTGELFF
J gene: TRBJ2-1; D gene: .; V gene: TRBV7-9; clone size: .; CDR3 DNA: TGTGCCAGCAGCTTAGCTTCCCTAAACAATGAGCAGTTCTTC; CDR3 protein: CASSLASLNNEQFF
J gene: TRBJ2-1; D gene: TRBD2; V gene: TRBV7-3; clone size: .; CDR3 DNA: TGTGCCAGCAGCCAGAGCGGGGGAACCTACAATGAGCAGTTCTTC; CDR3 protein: CASSQSGGTYNEQFF
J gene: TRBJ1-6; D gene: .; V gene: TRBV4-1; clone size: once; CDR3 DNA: TGCGCCAGCAGCCAGAGGGAGGATTTAGGTTCACCCCTCCACTTT; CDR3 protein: CASSQREDLGSPLHF
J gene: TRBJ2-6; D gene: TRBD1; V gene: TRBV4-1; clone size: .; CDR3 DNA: TGCGCCAGCAGCCCAATACAGGGGGGCCCCTCTGGGGCCAACGTCCTGACTTTC; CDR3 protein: CASSPIQGGPSGANVLTF
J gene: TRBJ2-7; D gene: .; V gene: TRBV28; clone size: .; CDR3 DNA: TGTGCCAGCAGCGAGCCACCGTACGAGCAGTACTTC; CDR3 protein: CASSEPPYEQYF
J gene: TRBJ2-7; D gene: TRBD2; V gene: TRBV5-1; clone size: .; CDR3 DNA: TGCGCCAGCAGCTCCCCGAACGGACTAGCGGGAGTTAAGGAGCAGTACTTC; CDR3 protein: CASSSPNGLAGVKEQYF
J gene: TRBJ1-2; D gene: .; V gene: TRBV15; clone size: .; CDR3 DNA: TGTGCCACCAGCAGTCCTGGACAGATCTATGGCTACACCTTC; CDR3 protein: CATSSPGQIYGYTF
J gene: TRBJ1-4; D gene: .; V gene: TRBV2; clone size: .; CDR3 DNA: TGTGCCAGCACCCCCCTAGCAGGAAAACTGTTTTTT; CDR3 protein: CASTPLAGKLFF
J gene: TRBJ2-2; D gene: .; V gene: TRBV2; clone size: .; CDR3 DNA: TGTGCCAGCAGTCTGGGCAGAGCGAACACCGGGGAGCTGTTTTTT; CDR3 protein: CASSLGRANTGELFF
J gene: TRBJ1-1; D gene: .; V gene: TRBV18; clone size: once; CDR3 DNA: TGTGCCAGCTATAACAGAGGGGAGGCTGAAGCTTTCTTT; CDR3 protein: CASYNRGEAEAFF
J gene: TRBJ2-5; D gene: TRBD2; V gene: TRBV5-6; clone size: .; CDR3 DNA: TGTGCCAGCAGCACCATCACAAGCGGGAGGACCTTCCAAGAGACCCAGTACTTC; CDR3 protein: CASSTITSGRTFQETQYF
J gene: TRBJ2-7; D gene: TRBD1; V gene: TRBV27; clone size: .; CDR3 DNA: TGTGCCAGCAGTTTCCAACAGGGGGACGAGCAGTACTTC; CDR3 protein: CASSFQQGDEQYF
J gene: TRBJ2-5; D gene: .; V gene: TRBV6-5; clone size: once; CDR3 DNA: TGTGCCAGCAGTTACACGGTTCAAGAGACCCAGTACTTC; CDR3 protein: CASSYTVQETQYF
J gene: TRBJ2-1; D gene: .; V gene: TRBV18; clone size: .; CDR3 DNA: TGTGCCAGCTCACCACCCGGGACACTATCTGATGAGCAGTTCTTC; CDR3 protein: CASSPPGTLSDEQFF
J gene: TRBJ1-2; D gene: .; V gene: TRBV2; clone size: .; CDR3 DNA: TGTGCCAGCAGTGAACAGGTTCCTCCGGGGGGAGGCTACACCTTC; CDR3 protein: CASSEQVPPGGGYTF
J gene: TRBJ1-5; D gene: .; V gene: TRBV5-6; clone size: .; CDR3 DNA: TGTGCCAGCAGCTCTACAGGGTATCAGCCCCAGCATTTT; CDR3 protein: CASSSTGYQPQHF
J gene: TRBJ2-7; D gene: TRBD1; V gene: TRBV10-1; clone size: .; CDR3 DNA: TGCGCCAGCAGTTCAGGGGGCGCTGCCCCCTACGAGCAGTACTTC; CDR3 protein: CASSSGGAAPYEQYF